This T cell receptor beta chain was captured by sequencing in a study of T cell responses to AZD1222 COVID-19 vaccine. The wider study: The study pooled second doses at about 4 or about 12 weeks.

Repertoires were generated with immunoSEQ multiplex PCR, while TCRdb's copy carries only in-frame clones and drops some. The table lists fewer than 250,000 clones, around 94% of them singletons, with 1% to 1.5% in the top ten. Germline V gene sequence: CDR1 SEHNR, CDR2 FQNEAQ (reference sequence). The CDR3 is 13 amino acids. With 5 bases removed from V and 1 base from J, the gap between germline ends came to 8 bases. The sequence was collected from an adult in good health. The sequencing used peripheral blood, collected on day 0 of AZD1222 vaccination. The chain combines TRBV7-9 with TRBJ1-1; no reliable D call. CDR3 in amino acids: CASSLKTNTEAFF. The CDR3 DNA is TGTGCCAGCAGCCTCAAAACGAACACTGAAGCTTTCTTT. Filled out from reference TRBV7-9 and TRBJ1-1, the complete variable domain reads DTGVSQNPRHKITKRGQNVTFRCDPISEHNRLYWYRQTLGQGPEFLTYFQNEAQLEKSRLLSDRFSAERPKGSFSTLEIQRTEQGDSAMYLCASSLKTNTEAFFGQGTRLTVV.